This record looks at one TCR beta chain sequence and its context. Its antigen is still unknown. No base quality values were provided; no much bigger clone lies one nucleotide off. This entry is derived from a study of T cells in Graves' hyperthyroidism and ophthalmopathy (dated by TCRdb to the late 2010s). About the full investigation: A discovery cohort of about a hundred patients, fewer than 50 with Graves' ophthalmopathy and 55 to 60 with stable Graves' hyperthyroidism, was used to find distinguishing TCR V-J signatures. An independent validation cohort of around 19 hyperthyroidism patients and 17 patients who later progressed to ophthalmopathy tested prospective prediction of ophthalmopathy. For training and testing, the 100 or so patients in the discovery cohort were randomly divided in a 7:3 ratio. Thyroid tissue and blood T-cell repertoires from over 5 Graves' hyperthyroidism patients were also compared in the study. Once sampling was done, hyperthyroidism patients were given methimazole at a starting dose of 30 mg daily, whereas ophthalmopathy patients were given high-dose intravenous methylprednisolone. The paper describes TCR Vbeta CDR3 sequencing of 135 peripheral blood samples, made up of about 41 ophthalmopathy patients, around 78 hyperthyroidism patients and roughly 17 progressor patients. Here is what the overall study found, with its caveats: Sample size was not statistically predetermined, and blinding of investigators to group allocation was not performed. In cross-validation, a model built on a 13 V-J signature told ophthalmopathy apart from stable hyperthyroidism with under 90% sensitivity and roughly 83% specificity, and in testing the same model reached 80%/75%. Most expanded thyroid clonotypes (frequency above 0.001) were also detected in blood, a finding suggesting that blood repertoires may reflect thyroid immune responses. In validation, the model predicted progression to ophthalmopathy a median of around six months before onset, with about 71% sensitivity and almost 75% specificity.

CDR1 SEHNR and CDR2 FQNEAQ are derived from the germline V gene (reference sequence). The CDR3 covers 18 residues, taking in both the cysteine and the phenylalanine. CDR3 DNA only is kept here, 54 bases in frame from base 1. Relative to germline, V is 1 base shorter and J is 3 bases shorter, with 16 bases between their ends. TCR beta CDR3 regions were amplified from RNA transcripts. A first-round RT-PCR of the TCR CDR3 used the HTBI primer set with the Qiagen OneStep RT-PCR kit. Libraries were constructed in a second round of multiplex PCR, after which size selection and purification were performed. Libraries were sequenced paired-end with 100 bp reads on an Illumina HiSeq2000. Per the authors' processing: SOAPnuke was used to process the raw data, removing reads that contained adapters or uncalled bases, had a mean Phred below 15, or lacked an exact match to the constant primer or identifier. High-quality paired reads were merged using COPE v1.2.5, and each unique nucleotide sequence was defined as a clonotype. MiTCR v1.1 was used to align the clonotypes against IMGT TRBV, TRBD and TRBJ reference segments. The analysis was restricted to V-J combinations with a frequency above 0.0001, which together covered about 99% of the repertoires. The TCS score was defined as F50 (clonal expansion) divided by E x V (chaos), with BLOSUM62-based TCRdist calculated between CDR3 peptides within each V-J. Welch's t-statistics and random forest reduced fewer than 550 V-J features to 13, which were used in a naive Bayes classifier (R e1071). The Morisita-Horn index was used to measure how similar the thyroid and blood repertoires were. TCRdb reprocessed the public reads (quality trimming at Q25 with fastp, clone calling with MiXCR) and kept in-frame beta chains. Entries that share a CDR3 protein sequence are merged under the most common genes and DNA. TCRdb, rather than the study authors, made the V and J calls. In this sample the table shows 550,000 to 700,000 distinct CDR3 sequences, around 42% of which occur a single time. The ten largest account for 15% to 20% of the sample.

Patients with uncontrolled infections, other autoimmune diseases, pregnancy or lactation were excluded. Diagnoses were based on clinical symptoms, serum thyroxine and TRAb, thyroid ultrasound and orbital computed tomography. Total RNA was extracted with Trizol reagent, and quality was checked on an Agilent 2100 Bioanalyzer. Sequences were obtained from peripheral blood or thyroid tissue (not recorded which). The sequence came from an adult woman with Graves' disease, either hyperthyroidism or ophthalmopathy (not recorded which). The receptor chain draws on TRBV7-9 and TRBJ1-6, with no D gene named confidently. The DNA sequence is TGTGCCAGCAGCTTAGTACCCGTCTATGGCTACTATAATTCACCCCTCCACTTT. It encodes CASSLVPVYGYYNSPLHF.